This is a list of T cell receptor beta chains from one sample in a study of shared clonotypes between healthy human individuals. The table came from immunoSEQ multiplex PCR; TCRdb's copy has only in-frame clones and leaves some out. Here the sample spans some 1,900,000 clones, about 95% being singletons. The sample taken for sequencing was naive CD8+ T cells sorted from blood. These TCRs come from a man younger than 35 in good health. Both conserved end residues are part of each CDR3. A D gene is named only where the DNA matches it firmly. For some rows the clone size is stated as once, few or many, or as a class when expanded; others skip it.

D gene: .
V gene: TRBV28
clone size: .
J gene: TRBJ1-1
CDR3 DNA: TGTGCCAGCAGTTTCCGGCTGGGGGACACTGAAGCTTTCTTT
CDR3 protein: CASSFRLGDTEAFF

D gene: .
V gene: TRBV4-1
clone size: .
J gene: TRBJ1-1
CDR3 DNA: TGCGCCAGCAGCCGTAGGACGAACACTGAAGCTTTCTTT
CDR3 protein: CASSRRTNTEAFF

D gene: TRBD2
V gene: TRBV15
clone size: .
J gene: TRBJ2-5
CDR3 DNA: TGTGCCACCAGCTTCCGACTAGCCGGGGGGGAGACCCAGTACTTC
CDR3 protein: CATSFRLAGGETQYF

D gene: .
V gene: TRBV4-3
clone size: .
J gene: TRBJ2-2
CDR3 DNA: TGCGCCAGCAGCCAAGGGAGCAGCGTGTTCGGGGAGCTGTTTTTT
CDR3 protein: CASSQGSSVFGELFF

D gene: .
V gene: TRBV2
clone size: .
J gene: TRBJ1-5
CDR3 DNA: TGTGCCAGCAGTAACGGGCTCTACCTCGACAGCAATCAGCCCCAGCATTTT
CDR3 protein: CASSNGLYLDSNQPQHF

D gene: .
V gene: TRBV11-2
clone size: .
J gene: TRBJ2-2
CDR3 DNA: TGTGCCAGCAGCGGAAACACCGGGGAGCTGTTTTTT
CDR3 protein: CASSGNTGELFF

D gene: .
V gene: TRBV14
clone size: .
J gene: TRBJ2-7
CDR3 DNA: TGTGCCAGCAGCCAGAACCCTCAGCGGGTCCCCTTTGAGCAGTACTTC
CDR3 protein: CASSQNPQRVPFEQYF

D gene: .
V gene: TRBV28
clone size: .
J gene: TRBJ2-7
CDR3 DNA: TGTGCCAGCGCCAACAGAGGAGCAGGCCACGAGCAGTACTTC
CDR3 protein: CASANRGAGHEQYF

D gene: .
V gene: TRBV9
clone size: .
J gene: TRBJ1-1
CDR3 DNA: TGTGCCAGCAGCGCGGTCAACACTGAAGCTTTCTTT
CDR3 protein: CASSAVNTEAFF

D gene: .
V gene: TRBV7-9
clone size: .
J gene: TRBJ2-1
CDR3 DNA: TGTGCCAGCAGCTTAGCAGGGGTGATCTACAATGAGCAGTTCTTC
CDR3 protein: CASSLAGVIYNEQFF

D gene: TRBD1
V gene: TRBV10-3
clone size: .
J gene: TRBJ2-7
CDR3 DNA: TGTGCCATCAGTGAGGACGGGACAGCCTACGAGCAGTACTTC
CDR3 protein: CAISEDGTAYEQYF

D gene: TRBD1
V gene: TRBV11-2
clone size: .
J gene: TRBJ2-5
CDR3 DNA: TGTGCCAGCAGAACATACCGGGACAGAGATTTGCAAGGGACCCAGTACTTC
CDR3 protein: CASRTYRDRDLQGTQYF

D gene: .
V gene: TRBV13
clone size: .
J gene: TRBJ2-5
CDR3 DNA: TGTGCCAGCAGCTTAGGCAGCAGGGAGGAGACCCAGTACTTC
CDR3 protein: CASSLGSREETQYF

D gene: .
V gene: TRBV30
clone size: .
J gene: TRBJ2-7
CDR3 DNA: TGTGCCTGGAGTGCCTGGGGGACCGATCGATCCTACGAGCAGTACTTC
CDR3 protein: CAWSAWGTDRSYEQYF

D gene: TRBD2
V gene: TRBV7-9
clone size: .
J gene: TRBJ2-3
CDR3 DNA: TGTGCCAGCAGCCTCGGGGCGGGAGAGAGCACAGATACGCAGTATTTT
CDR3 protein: CASSLGAGESTDTQYF

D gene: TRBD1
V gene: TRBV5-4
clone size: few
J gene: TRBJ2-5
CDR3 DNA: TGTGCCAGCAGCGCGGGACAGGGCGGGGAGACCCAGTACTTC
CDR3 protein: CASSAGQGGETQYF

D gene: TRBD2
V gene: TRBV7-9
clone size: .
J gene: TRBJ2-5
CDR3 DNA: TGTGCCAGCAGCACCGGGACTAGCGGGAGTTTCCAAGAGACCCAGTACTTC
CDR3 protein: CASSTGTSGSFQETQYF